This entry describes one TCR beta chain. The antigen is unknown. These data originate in a study of tumor-infiltrating lymphocytes in primary liver carcinoma. Unsorted whole blood supplied the blood RNA, and germline DNA was isolated too. The authors collected four milliliters of peripheral blood before surgery. Germline-derived CDR1 and CDR2 are MNHEY and SVGEGT. Trimming took off 6 bases at V and 8 bases at J, with 17 bases between the two ends. This CDR3 has 14 residues. TCR beta cDNA was made from around 520 ng total RNA with a constant-region primer. Three rounds of nested multiplex PCR with slightly modified ARM-PCR produced TCR beta libraries. Running around 9 cycles apiece, the first two PCR rounds relied on TRBV1-TRBV30 forward primers together with a C-beta reverse primer. TCRdb re-analysed the multiplex PCR reads in MiXCR, keeping a single row per CDR3 protein. The sample holds 330,000 or so distinct CDR3 sequences, almost 65% seen once.

General study results and limits: The top-250-clone fraction was significantly higher in tumors than in blood (p = 0.039). Compared with tumor region pairs, tumor-adjacent and tumor-blood pairs overlapped less.

The source of this sequence is a man aged 35 to 55 with primary liver carcinoma and hepatitis B virus infection. This chain links TRBV6-2 or TRBV6-3 with TRBJ2-1; D tentatively reads TRBD1 or TRBD2 (6 bases each). Source material: peripheral blood. CDR3 sequence: CASRPTGATYEQFF. The CDR3 region has the DNA TGTGCCAGCAGACCAACGGGGGCCACCTATGAGCAGTTCTTC.